The TCR beta chain under discussion was sequenced for a study of technical replicates of blood from several donors. The CDR3 spans 14 residues. V lost 6 bases, J lost 2 bases, and 13 bases lay in between. Germline loops: CDR1 LNHDA, CDR2 SQIVND (reference sequence). TCRdb's table, derived via immunoSEQ multiplex PCR, lists solely in-frame clones and lacks some. Of around 100,000 clones in the sample, about 95% are singletons; the top ten hold around 0.35%. V is TRBV19 and J is TRBJ1-1; D unclear. The sequencing sample was made of T cells isolated from PBMCs. The receptor's source is a human donor in good health. The CDR3 spells CASRTSPINTEAFF. The CDR3 DNA follows: TGTGCCAGTAGAACTTCTCCGATAAACACTGAAGCTTTCTTT.